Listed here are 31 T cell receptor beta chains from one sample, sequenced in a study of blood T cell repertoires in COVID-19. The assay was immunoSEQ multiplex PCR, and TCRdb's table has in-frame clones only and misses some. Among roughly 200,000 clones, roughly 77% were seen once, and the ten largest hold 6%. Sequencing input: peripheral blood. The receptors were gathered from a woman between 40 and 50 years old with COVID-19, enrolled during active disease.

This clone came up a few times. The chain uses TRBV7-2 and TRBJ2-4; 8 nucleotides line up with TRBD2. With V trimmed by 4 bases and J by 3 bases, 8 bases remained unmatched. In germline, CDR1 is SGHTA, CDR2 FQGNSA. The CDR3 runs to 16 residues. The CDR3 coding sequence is TGTGCCAGCAGCTCCGCTCCCGCGGGGGGCAAAAACATTCAGTACTTC. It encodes CASSSAPAGGKNIQYF. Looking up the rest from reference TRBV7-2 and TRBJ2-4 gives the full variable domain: GAGVSQSPSNKVTEKGKDVELRCDPISGHTALYWYRQSLGQGLEFLIYFQGNSAPDKSGLPSDRFSAERTGGSVSTLTIQRTQQEDSAVYLCASSSAPAGGKNIQYFGAGTRLSVL.

DNA for the CDR3: TGTGCCAGCTCACCGGGCAGGGATAGTGGAAACACCATATATTTT. As protein: CASSPGRDSGNTIYF. This chain joins TRBV18 and TRBJ1-3; D perhaps matches TRBD1 (5 bases). CDR1 and CDR2 from the germline V gene are KGHSH and LQKENI. Between the trimmed V and J ends, which lost 3 bases and 3 bases, there was a span of 12 bases. The CDR3 length is 15 residues.

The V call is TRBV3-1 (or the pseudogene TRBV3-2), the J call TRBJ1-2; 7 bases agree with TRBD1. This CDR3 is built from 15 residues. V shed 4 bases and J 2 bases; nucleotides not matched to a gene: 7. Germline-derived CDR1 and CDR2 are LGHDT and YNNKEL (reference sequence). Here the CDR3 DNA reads TGTGCCAGCAGCCCTACTACGACAGGGAACTATGGCTACACCTTC. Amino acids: CASSPTTTGNYGYTF.

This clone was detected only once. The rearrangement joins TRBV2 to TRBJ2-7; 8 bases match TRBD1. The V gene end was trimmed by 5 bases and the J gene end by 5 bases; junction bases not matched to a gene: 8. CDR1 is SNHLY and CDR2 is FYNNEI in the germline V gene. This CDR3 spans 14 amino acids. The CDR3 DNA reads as TGTGCCAGCAGTCCGGGGACAGGTCCCCACGAGCAGTACTTC. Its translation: CASSPGTGPHEQYF.

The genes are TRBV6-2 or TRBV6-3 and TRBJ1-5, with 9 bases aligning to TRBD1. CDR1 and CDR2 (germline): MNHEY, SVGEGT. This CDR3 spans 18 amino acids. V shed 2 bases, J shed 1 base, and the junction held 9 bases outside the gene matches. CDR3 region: CASSYTRGQGESNQPQHF. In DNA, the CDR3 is TGTGCCAGCAGTTACACGAGGGGACAGGGTGAGAGCAATCAGCCCCAGCATTTT.

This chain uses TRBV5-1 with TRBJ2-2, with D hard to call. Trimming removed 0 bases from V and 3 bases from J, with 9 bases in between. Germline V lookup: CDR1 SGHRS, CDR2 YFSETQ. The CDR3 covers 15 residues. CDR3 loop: CASSLGSLDTGELFF. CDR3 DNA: TGCGCCAGCAGCTTGGGTAGTTTGGACACCGGGGAGCTGTTTTTT.

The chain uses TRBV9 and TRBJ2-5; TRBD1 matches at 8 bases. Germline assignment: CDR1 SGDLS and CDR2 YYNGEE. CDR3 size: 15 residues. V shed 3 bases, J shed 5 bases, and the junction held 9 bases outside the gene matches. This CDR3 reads CASSGRIGQGETQYF. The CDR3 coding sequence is TGTGCCAGCAGCGGACGGATTGGACAGGGCGAGACCCAGTACTTC. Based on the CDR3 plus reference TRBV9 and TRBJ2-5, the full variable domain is DSGVTQTPKHLITATGQRVTLRCSPRSGDLSVYWYQQSLDQGLQFLIQYYNGEERAKGNILERFSAQQFPDLHSELNLSSLELGDSALYFCASSGRIGQGETQYFGPGTRLLVL.

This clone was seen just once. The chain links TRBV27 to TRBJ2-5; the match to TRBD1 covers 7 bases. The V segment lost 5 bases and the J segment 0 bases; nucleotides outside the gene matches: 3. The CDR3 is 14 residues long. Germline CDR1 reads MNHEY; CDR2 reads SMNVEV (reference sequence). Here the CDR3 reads CASSPGQYQETQYF. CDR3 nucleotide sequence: TGTGCCAGCAGTCCGGGACAGTACCAAGAGACCCAGTACTTC.

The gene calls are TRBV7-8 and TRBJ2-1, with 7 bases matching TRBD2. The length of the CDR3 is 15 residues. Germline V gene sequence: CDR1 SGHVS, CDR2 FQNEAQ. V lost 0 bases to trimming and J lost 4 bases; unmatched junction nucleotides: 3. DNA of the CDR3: TGTGCCAGCAGCTTAGCGGGAGGGAATTACAATGAGCAGTTCTTC. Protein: CASSLAGGNYNEQFF. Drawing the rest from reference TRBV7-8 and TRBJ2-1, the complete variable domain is GAGVSQSPRYKVAKRGQDVALRCDPISGHVSLFWYQQALGQGPEFLTYFQNEAQLDKSGLPSDRFFAERPEGSVSTLKIQRTQQEDSAVYLCASSLAGGNYNEQFFGPGTRLTVL.

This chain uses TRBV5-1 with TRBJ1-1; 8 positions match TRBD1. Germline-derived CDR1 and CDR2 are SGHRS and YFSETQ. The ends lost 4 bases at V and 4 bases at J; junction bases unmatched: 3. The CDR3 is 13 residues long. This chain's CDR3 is CASSVTGGTEAFF. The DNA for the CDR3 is TGCGCCAGCAGCGTAACAGGGGGCACTGAAGCTTTCTTT.

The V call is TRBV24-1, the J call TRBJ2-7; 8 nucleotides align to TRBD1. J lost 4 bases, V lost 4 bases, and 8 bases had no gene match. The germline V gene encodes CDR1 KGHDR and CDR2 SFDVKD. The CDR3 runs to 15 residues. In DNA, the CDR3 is TGTGCCACCAGTGAAGAGGACAGGGTCAAGTACGAGCAGTACTTC. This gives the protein CATSEEDRVKYEQYF.

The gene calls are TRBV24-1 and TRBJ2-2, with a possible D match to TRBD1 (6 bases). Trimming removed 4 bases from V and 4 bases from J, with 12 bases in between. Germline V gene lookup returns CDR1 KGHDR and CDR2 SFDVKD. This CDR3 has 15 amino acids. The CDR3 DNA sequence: TGTGCCACCAGTGACCCCGGGACACTCACCGGGGAGCTGTTTTTT. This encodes CATSDPGTLTGELFF.

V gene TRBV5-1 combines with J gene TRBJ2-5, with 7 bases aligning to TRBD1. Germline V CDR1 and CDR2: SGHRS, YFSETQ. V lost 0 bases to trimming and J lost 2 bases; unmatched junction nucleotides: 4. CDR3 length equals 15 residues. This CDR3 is CASSLGTGPQETQYF. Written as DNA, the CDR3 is TGCGCCAGCAGCTTGGGGACAGGACCGCAAGAGACCCAGTACTTC.

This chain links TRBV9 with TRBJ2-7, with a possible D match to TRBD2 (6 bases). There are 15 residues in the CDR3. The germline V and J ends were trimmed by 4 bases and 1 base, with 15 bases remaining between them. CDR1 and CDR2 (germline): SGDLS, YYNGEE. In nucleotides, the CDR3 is TGTGCCAGCAGCAGACTAGGTTCGAGTTCCTACGAGCAGTACTTC. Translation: CASSRLGSSSYEQYF.

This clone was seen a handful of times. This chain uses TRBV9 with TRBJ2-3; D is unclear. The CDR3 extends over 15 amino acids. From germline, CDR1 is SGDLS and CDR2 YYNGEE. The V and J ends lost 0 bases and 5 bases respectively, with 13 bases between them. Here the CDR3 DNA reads TGTGCCAGCAGCGTAGTGGGCCAGATGGGAGATACGCAGTATTTT. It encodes CASSVVGQMGDTQYF.

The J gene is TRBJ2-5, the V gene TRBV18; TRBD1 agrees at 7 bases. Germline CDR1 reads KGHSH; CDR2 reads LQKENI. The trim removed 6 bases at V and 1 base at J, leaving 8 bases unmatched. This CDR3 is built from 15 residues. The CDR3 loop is CASSPGSGGQETQYF. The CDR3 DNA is TGTGCCAGCTCCCCAGGGTCAGGGGGCCAAGAGACCCAGTACTTC.

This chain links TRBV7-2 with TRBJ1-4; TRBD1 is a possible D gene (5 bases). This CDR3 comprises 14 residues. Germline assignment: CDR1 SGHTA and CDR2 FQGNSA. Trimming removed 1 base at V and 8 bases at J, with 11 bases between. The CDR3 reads CASSLEGWKEKLFF. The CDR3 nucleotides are TGTGCCAGCAGCTTAGAGGGGTGGAAGGAAAAACTGTTTTTT.

Here the CDR3 DNA reads TGTGCCAGCAGTCAACAGGGGCCTAGCGGGGCTCGAAAAAACATTCAGTACTTC. Translating it yields CASSQQGPSGARKNIQYF. The chain combines TRBV2 with TRBJ2-4, with 9 bases that match TRBD2. Losses at the gene ends were 5 bases for V and 4 bases for J; bases not matched to a gene: 15. The CDR3 extends over 18 amino acids. Germline assignment: CDR1 SNHLY and CDR2 FYNNEI.

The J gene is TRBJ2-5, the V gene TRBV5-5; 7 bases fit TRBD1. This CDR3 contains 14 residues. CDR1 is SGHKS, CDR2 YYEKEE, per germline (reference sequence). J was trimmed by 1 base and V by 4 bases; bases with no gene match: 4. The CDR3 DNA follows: TGTGCCAGCAGCCAGCCAGGGGGCCAAGAGACCCAGTACTTC. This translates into CASSQPGGQETQYF.

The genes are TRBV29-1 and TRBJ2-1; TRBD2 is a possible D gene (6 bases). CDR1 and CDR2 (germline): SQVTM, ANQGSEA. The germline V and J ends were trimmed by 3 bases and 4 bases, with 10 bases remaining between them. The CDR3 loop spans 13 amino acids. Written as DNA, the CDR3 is TGCAGCGTTGAGCTAGCGCGGTACAATGAGCAGTTCTTC. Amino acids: CSVELARYNEQFF.

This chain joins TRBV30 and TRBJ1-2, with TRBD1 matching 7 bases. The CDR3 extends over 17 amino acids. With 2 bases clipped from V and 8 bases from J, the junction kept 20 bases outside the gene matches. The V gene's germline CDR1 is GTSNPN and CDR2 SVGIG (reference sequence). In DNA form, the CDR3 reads TGTGCCTGGAGTCCGTCCGCCCTAAACATTGACAGGGTAGGCTACACCTTC. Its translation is CAWSPSALNIDRVGYTF.

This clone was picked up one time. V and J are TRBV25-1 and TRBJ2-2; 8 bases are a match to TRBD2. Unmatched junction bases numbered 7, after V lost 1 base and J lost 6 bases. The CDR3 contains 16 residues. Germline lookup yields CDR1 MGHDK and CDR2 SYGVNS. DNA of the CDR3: TGTGCCAGCAGTGAATTTGGGGGACTAGAAGCCGGGGAGCTGTTTTTT. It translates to CASSEFGGLEAGELFF.

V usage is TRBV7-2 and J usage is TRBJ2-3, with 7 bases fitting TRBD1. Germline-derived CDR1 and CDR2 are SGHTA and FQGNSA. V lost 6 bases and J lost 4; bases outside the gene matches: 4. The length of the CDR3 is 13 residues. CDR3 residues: CASRFTGADTQYF. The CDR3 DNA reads TGTGCCAGCAGGTTTACAGGGGCAGATACGCAGTATTTT.

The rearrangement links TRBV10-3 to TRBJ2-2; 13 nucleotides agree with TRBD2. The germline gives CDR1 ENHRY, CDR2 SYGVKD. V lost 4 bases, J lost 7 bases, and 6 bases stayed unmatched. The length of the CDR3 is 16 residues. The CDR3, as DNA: TGTGCCATCAGTGCACTAGCGGGAGGGCCCGGCGGGGAGCTGTTTTTT. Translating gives CAISALAGGPGGELFF.

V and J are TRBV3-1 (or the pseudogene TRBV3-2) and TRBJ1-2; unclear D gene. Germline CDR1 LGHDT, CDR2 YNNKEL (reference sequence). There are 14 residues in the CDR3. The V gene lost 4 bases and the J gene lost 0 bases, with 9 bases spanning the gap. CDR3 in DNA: TGTGCCAGCAGCCGAGCGCTAACTAACTATGGCTACACCTTC. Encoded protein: CASSRALTNYGYTF.

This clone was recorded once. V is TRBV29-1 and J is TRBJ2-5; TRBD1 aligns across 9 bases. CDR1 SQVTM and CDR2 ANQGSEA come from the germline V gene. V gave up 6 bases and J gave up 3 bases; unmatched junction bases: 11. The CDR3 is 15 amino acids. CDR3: CSVAGTGIPEETQYF. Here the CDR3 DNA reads TGCAGCGTCGCCGGGACAGGGATTCCCGAAGAGACCCAGTACTTC.

The CDR3 here is CASSGYDRGPDYEQYF. CDR3 coding DNA: TGTGCCAGTAGTGGGTACGACAGGGGGCCTGACTACGAGCAGTACTTC. V and J are TRBV19 and TRBJ2-7; 10 nucleotides match TRBD1. The CDR3 spans 16 residues. V lost 5 bases to trimming and J lost 3 bases; unmatched junction nucleotides: 10. CDR1 and CDR2 from the germline V gene are LNHDA and SQIVND (reference sequence).

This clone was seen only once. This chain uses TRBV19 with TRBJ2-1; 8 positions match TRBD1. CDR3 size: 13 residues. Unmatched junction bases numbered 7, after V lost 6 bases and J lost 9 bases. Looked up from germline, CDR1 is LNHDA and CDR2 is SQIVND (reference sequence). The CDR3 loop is CASRDDRGSEQFF. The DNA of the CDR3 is TGTGCCAGTAGGGACGACAGGGGAAGTGAGCAGTTCTTC.

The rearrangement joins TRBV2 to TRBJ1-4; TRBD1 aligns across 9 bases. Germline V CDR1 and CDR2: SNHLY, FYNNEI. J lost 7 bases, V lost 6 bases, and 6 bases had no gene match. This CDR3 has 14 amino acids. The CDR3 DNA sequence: TGTGCCAGCAGCGGACAGGGGCTGGTTGAAAAACTGTTTTTT. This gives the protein CASSGQGLVEKLFF.

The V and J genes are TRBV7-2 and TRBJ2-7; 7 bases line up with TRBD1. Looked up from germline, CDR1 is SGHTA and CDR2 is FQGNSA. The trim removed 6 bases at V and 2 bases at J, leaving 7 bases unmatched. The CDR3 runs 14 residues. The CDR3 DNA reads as TGTGCCAGCAGGACGGGACAGACCACCTACGAGCAGTACTTC. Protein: CASRTGQTTYEQYF.

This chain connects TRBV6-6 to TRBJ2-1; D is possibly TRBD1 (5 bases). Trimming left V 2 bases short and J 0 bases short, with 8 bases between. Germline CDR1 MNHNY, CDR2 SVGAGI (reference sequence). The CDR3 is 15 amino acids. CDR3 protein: CASSYRQSSYNEQFF. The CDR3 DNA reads TGTGCCAGCAGTTACAGACAGAGCTCCTACAATGAGCAGTTCTTC.